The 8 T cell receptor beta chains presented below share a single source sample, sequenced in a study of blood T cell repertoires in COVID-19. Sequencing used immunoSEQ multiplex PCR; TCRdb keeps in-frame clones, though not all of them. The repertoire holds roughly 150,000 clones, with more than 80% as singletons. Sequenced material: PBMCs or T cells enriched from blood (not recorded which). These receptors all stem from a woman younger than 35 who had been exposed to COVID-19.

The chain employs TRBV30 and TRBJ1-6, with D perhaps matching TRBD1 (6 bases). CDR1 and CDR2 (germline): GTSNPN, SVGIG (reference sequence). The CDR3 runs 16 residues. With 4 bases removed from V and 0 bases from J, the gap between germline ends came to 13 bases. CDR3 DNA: TGTGCCTGGACCCGGGACATCAGCTCCTATAATTCACCCCTCCACTTT. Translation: CAWTRDISSYNSPLHF.

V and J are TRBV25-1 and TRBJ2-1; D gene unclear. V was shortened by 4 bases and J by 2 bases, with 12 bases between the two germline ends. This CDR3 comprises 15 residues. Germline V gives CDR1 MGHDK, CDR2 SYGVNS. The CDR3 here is CASSVDLGAYNEQFF. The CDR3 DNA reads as TGTGCCAGCAGTGTCGATCTCGGAGCCTACAATGAGCAGTTCTTC.

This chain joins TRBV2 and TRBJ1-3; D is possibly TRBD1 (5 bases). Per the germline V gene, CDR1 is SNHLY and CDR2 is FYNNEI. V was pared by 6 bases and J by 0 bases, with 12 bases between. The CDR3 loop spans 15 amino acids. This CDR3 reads CASSVQVPSGNTIYF. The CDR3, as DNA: TGTGCCAGCAGCGTACAGGTGCCCTCTGGAAACACCATATATTTT.

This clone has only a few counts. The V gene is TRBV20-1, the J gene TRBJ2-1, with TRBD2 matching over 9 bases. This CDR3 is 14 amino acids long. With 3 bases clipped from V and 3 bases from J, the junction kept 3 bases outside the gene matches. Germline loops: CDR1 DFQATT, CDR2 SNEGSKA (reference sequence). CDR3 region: CSASLTSGYNEQFF. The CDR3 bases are TGCAGTGCTAGTTTGACTAGCGGCTACAATGAGCAGTTCTTC.

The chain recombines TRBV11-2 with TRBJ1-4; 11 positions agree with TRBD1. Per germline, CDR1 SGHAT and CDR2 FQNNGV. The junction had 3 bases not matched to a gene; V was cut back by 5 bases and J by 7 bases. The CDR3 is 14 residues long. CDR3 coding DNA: TGTGCCAGCAGCCCGGGGACAGGGGGTGAAAAACTGTTTTTT. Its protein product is CASSPGTGGEKLFF. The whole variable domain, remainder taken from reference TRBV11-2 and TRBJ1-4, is EAGVAQSPRYKIIEKRQSVAFWCNPISGHATLYWYQQILGQGPKLLIQFQNNGVVDDSQLPKDRFSAERLKGVDSTLKIQPAKLEDSAVYLCASSPGTGGEKLFFGSGTQLSVL.

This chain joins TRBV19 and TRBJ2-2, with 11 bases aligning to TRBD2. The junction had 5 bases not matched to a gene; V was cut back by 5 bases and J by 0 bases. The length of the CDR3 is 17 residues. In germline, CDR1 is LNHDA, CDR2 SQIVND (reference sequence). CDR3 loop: CASSPGTSGTNTGELFF. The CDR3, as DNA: TGTGCCAGTAGTCCCGGGACTAGCGGAACGAACACCGGGGAGCTGTTTTTT.

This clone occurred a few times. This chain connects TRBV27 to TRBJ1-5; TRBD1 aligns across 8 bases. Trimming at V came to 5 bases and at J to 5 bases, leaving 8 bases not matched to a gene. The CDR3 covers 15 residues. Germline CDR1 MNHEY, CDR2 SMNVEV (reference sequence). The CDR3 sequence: CASSIQGALHQPQHF. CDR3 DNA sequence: TGTGCCAGCAGTATTCAGGGGGCTCTACATCAGCCCCAGCATTTT.

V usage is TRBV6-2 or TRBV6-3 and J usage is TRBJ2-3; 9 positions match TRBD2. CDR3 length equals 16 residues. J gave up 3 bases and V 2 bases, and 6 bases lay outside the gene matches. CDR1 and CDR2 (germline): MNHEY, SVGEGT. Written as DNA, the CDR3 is TGTGCCAGCAGTTACGACCTAGCGGGGTGGACAGATACGCAGTATTTT. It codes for CASSYDLAGWTDTQYF.